The T cell receptor beta chain under discussion was sequenced for a study of cytomegalovirus exposure and HLA in healthy donors. V gave up 3 bases and J gave up 0 bases, with 10 bases separating them. Per the germline V gene, CDR1 is SNHLY and CDR2 is FYNNEI. This CDR3 region has 15 residues. Generated by immunoSEQ multiplex PCR, the TCRdb table keeps only in-frame clones and is missing some. The table includes under 200,000 clones, 86% detected once. V usage is TRBV2 and J usage is TRBJ2-3, with a tentative D call TRBD1 (5 bases). Sequencing was done on a sample of PBMCs. This receptor was taken from a woman in her twenties or thirties in good health and CMV-seronegative. CDR3 sequence (DNA): TGTGCCAGCAGTGAGGGGCGGTGGAGCACAGATACGCAGTATTTT. Its translation is CASSEGRWSTDTQYF.